The entry that follows covers one TCR beta chain sequence. The data derive from a study of blood T cell repertoires in COVID-19. Overall study context: The analysed material was cDNA or gDNA that came from T cells, B-cell-depleted T cells, or PBMCs.

Participant reports of clinical history set cohort assignment. Per the study methods: Reference gene primer amplification gave estimated nucleated cell counts. TCRdb's copy holds only in-frame clones and misses some; the assay was immunoSEQ multiplex PCR. From that table come the V and J calls and clone size; the DNA was used to work out D and trimming. Of more than 300,000 clones in the sample, 90% to 95% were seen once. Germline CDR1 reads LNHDA; CDR2 reads SQIVND (reference sequence). The CDR3 runs to 18 residues. Trimming removed 3 bases from V and 0 bases from J, with 15 bases in between. The sequencing sample was made of PBMCs or T cells enriched from blood (not recorded which). The V gene is TRBV19, the J gene TRBJ1-6; D not certain. The receptor was isolated from a woman aged 25 to 45 who had been exposed to COVID-19. The CDR3 nucleotides read TGTGCCAGTAGTATTCTGCTCGGGAAGATCTCCTATAATTCACCCCTCCACTTT. Its translation is CASSILLGKISYNSPLHF.